These T cell receptor beta chains were read from a single sample in a study of cytomegalovirus exposure and HLA in healthy donors. Profiling relied on immunoSEQ multiplex PCR, and the TCRdb table lists in-frame clones only, not all of them. This table holds fewer than 200,000 clones, about 10% found once. The specimen sequenced was PBMCs. Source of these receptors: a woman in her twenties or thirties in good health and CMV-seropositive. The CDR3 runs from the conserved cysteine through the conserved F or W. D genes are given only for firm matches. Clone size is given for some rows only: seen once, a few or many times, or a class if the clone is expanded.

j_gene | d_gene | abundance | v_gene | CDR3aa | CDR3nt
TRBJ2-1 | NA | few | TRBV6-1 | CASSVQGGGLYGYNEQFF | TGTGCCAGCAGTGTCCAAGGTGGGGGGTTGTATGGATACAATGAGCAGTTCTTC
TRBJ2-7 | NA | NA | TRBV5-5 | CASSLATSYEQYF | TGTGCCAGCAGCTTGGCGACTAGCTACGAGCAGTACTTC
TRBJ2-5 | TRBD1 | few | TRBV27 | CATSGGSQETQYF | TGTGCCACCTCAGGGGGATCCCAAGAGACCCAGTACTTC
TRBJ2-1 | TRBD2 | NA | TRBV10-3 | CAISESGRGSYNEQFF | TGTGCCATCAGTGAGTCGGGGAGGGGCTCCTACAATGAGCAGTTCTTC
TRBJ2-1 | TRBD1 | few | TRBV2 | CASTRDRGVNEQFF | TGTGCCAGCACCCGGGACAGGGGGGTAAATGAGCAGTTCTTC
TRBJ2-2 | NA | few | TRBV7-8 | CASRFTQGTGELFF | TGTGCCAGCAGATTTACTCAGGGGACCGGGGAGCTGTTTTTT
TRBJ1-1 | NA | NA | TRBV9 | CASSTRTAENTEAFF | TGTGCCAGCAGCACCAGGACAGCCGAGAACACTGAAGCTTTCTTT
TRBJ2-7 | NA | few | TRBV6-6 | CASSRAGIYEQYF | TGTGCCAGCAGCCGGGCGGGTATCTACGAGCAGTACTTC
TRBJ2-5 | TRBD1 | NA | TRBV6-1 | CASSKGQGARETQYF | TGTGCCAGCAGTAAAGGACAGGGGGCTAGAGAGACCCAGTACTTC
TRBJ2-6 | NA | few | TRBV2 | CASTREGSGANVLTF | TGTGCCAGCACGAGGGAAGGTTCTGGGGCCAACGTCCTGACTTTC
TRBJ2-7 | NA | NA | TRBV2 | CASTGGPILHEQYF | TGTGCCAGCACCGGGGGACCTATTCTCCACGAGCAGTACTTC
TRBJ2-1 | TRBD2 | NA | TRBV29-1 | CSAGRRSSYNEQFF | TGCAGCGCCGGGAGGCGGAGCTCCTACAATGAGCAGTTCTTC
TRBJ2-1 | TRBD2 | few | TRBV27 | CASSFAGGSSYNEQFF | TGTGCCAGCAGTTTCGCCGGCGGGAGCTCCTACAATGAGCAGTTCTTC
TRBJ1-2 | TRBD1 | few | TRBV9 | CASSAGTGGFGYTF | TGTGCCAGCAGCGCTGGGACAGGGGGCTTTGGCTACACCTTC
TRBJ2-3 | NA | NA | TRBV5-1 | CASSLGAGSSTDTQYF | TGCGCCAGCAGCTTGGGGGCGGGATCTTCCACAGATACGCAGTATTTT
TRBJ2-7 | NA | few | TRBV7-8 | CASSTPGVRSHYEQYF | TGTGCCAGCAGCACACCAGGCGTAAGATCCCACTACGAGCAGTACTTC